This T cell receptor beta chain was profiled in a study of CD8 T cells in ankylosing spondylitis. This CDR3 spans 15 amino acids. Germline loops: CDR1 SGHTA, CDR2 FQGNSA. V lost 2 bases to trimming and J lost 7 bases, with 12 bases between them. Molecular-barcoded quantitative 5'-RACE produced these TCR beta libraries. One entry per CDR3 protein results from TCRdb running MiXCR on the 5' RACE reads. The sample consists of 120,000 to 150,000 distinct CDR3 sequences, approximately 9.2% of them appearing once. Overall study results and limits: The study identified a TCR beta motif of about eight highly homologous variants that appeared characteristic of ankylosing spondylitis blood.

Notes on this clonotype: Its antigen is not identified.

This receptor was identified in a male donor with ankylosing spondylitis. The chain uses TRBV7-2 and TRBJ1-6; possible D gene TRBD1, 6 bases. Specimen: synovial fluid, either unsorted or a sorted T cell fraction (not recorded which). DNA of the CDR3: TGTGCCAGCAGCTTAACAGAGGGGGAGAATTCACCCCTCCACTTT. Translated: CASSLTEGENSPLHF.